What follows is one T cell receptor beta chain and its context. Amplified TCR beta CDR3 regions derived from RNA transcripts. HTBI primers were used for first-round RT-PCR of the TCR CDR3. TCRdb fed the multiplex PCR reads into MiXCR, producing one record per CDR3 protein. The data contain about 380,000 distinct CDR3 sequences, more than 14% of them singletons. This CDR3 has 14 amino acids. Trimming shortened V by 5 bases and J by 4 bases, and 14 bases separated the two germline ends. In germline, CDR1 is MDHEN, CDR2 SYDVKM. The source of the sample is a study of T cells in Graves' hyperthyroidism and ophthalmopathy.

The V gene is TRBV28, the J gene TRBJ1-1, with D maybe TRBD1 (5 bases). Sequencing was carried out using blood. The clonotype originates from a woman aged 25 to 39 with Graves' ophthalmopathy. CDR3 nucleotide sequence: TGTGCCAGCAGTACCCCGACAGTGAGCACTGAAGCTTTCTTT. Translation: CASSTPTVSTEAFF.